Sequencing of this T cell receptor beta chain was carried out in a study of T-cell memory formation after mild COVID-19. This CDR3 is built from 14 residues. Per the germline V gene, CDR1 is SGHDT and CDR2 is YYEEEE. The V and J ends lost 3 bases and 0 bases, in that order; junction bases with no gene match: 3. This clonotype was detected a few times. Via MiXCR, TCRdb re-called the 5' RACE reads, giving one row per CDR3 protein. The sample shows more than 75,000 distinct CDR3 sequences, approximately 15% of them seen only once. This clonotype was obtained from an adult woman who had mild COVID-19 (a few samples of this study predate the infection). Cell type and time point are not known. The material sequenced was PBMCs or a T cell subset sorted from them (not recorded which). The chain carries TRBV5-6 and TRBJ2-7, with 7 bases matching TRBD1. The CDR3 reads CASSWTGSSYEQYF. The DNA for the CDR3 is TGTGCCAGCAGCTGGACAGGTTCCTCCTACGAGCAGTACTTC.